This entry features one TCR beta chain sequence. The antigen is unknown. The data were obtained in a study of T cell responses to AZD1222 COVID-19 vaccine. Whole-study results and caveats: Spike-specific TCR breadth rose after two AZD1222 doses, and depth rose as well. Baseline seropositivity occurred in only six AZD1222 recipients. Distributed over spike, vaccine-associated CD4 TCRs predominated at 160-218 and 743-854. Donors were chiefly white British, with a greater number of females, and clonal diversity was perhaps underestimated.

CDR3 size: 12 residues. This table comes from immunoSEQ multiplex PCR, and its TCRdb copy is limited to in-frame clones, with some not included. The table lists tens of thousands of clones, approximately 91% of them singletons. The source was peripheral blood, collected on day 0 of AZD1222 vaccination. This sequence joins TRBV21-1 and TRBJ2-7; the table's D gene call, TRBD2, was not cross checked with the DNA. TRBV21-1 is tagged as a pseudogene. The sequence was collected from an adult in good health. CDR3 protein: CASSVNSYEQYF. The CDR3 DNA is TGTGCCAGCAGTGTAAACTCCTACGAGCAGTACTTC.